This entry lists 24 T cell receptor beta chains sequenced from one sample in a study of human T cells and chemical hapten exposure. Time point reported: patch test 1, 2 weeks after DPC sensitization. Documented treatment: therapeutic diphenylcyclopropenone sensitization with weekly scalp DPC. TCRdb passed the RACE reads through MiXCR, listing each CDR3 protein once. The sample includes roughly 120,000 distinct CDR3 sequences, roughly an eighth of them seen just once. Sequencing was performed on whole blood, taken in connection with sensitization to the hapten diphenylcyclopropenone (DPC). These receptors were taken from a woman aged 45-59 years with alopecia areata. Some clones in this sample may be carry-over from other donors' samples.

This chain links TRBV12-3 or TRBV12-4 with TRBJ2-4; TRBD2 agrees at 13 bases. The CDR3 contains 15 residues. V trimming: 6 bases; J trimming: 9 bases; junction bases outside the gene matches: 8. The CDR3 DNA sequence: TGTGCCAGCAGCCCCGGACTAGCGGGAGTCTCCATTCAGTACTTC. It encodes CASSPGLAGVSIQYF.

This clonotype was observed a single time. The V and J genes are TRBV10-1 and TRBJ1-4; D unclear. CDR3 length: 11 residues. V lost 5 bases and J 5 bases, leaving 3 bases between the germline ends. CDR1 and CDR2 (germline): WNHNN, SYGVQD (reference sequence). CDR3 protein: CASSRNEKLFF. DNA of the CDR3: TGCGCCAGCAGTCGGAATGAAAAACTGTTTTTT.

The chain combines TRBV7-9 with TRBJ2-1; D might be TRBD2 (5 bases). The CDR3 is 15 residues long. The germline V and J ends were trimmed by 1 base and 2 bases, with 9 bases remaining between them. Looked up from germline, CDR1 is SEHNR and CDR2 is FQNEAQ (reference sequence). Written as DNA, the CDR3 is TGTGCCAGCAGCTTAGAGAGCGGTCCCTACAATGAGCAGTTCTTC. Its translation is CASSLESGPYNEQFF. Looking up the rest from reference TRBV7-9 and TRBJ2-1 gives the full variable domain: DTGVSQNPRHKITKRGQNVTFRCDPISEHNRLYWYRQTLGQGPEFLTYFQNEAQLEKSRLLSDRFSAERPKGSFSTLEIQRTEQGDSAMYLCASSLESGPYNEQFFGPGTRLTVL.

This chain uses TRBV28 with TRBJ2-7, with D perhaps assigned TRBD1 or TRBD2 (5 bases each). Per the germline V gene, CDR1 is MDHEN and CDR2 is SYDVKM. The CDR3 runs 14 residues. V was clipped by 5 bases and J by 4 bases, with 15 bases between them. The CDR3 DNA follows: TGTGCCAGCAGTACCCGGGGCGAACTTTACGAGCAGTACTTC. It translates to CASSTRGELYEQYF.

Notes on this clonotype: This may come from a read error, since a much larger clone is one base off. V gene TRBV4-3 combines with J gene TRBJ2-1, with 12 bases matching TRBD2. CDR3 length: 17 residues. Germline loops: CDR1 LGHNA, CDR2 YSLEER. The CDR3 DNA reads as TGCGCCAGATCGACTAGCGGGGGCCTTAGCTCCTACAATGAGCAGATCTTC. This encodes CARSTSGGLSSYNEQIF.

This clonotype was seen a few times. V usage is TRBV18 and J usage is TRBJ1-2; D possibly corresponds to TRBD1 (6 bases). V was trimmed by 0 bases and J by 5 bases, leaving 10 bases between them. The CDR3 spans 14 residues. The germline V gene encodes CDR1 KGHSH and CDR2 LQKENI. The CDR3 sequence: CASSPPRGLYGYTF. The DNA of the CDR3 is TGTGCCAGCTCACCACCCAGGGGTCTTTATGGCTACACCTTC.

This clonotype has a handful of counts. J is TRBJ2-7 and V is TRBV12-3 or TRBV12-4, with a possible D match to TRBD2 (6 bases). The CDR3 totals 13 residues. The V and J ends lost 7 bases and 1 base respectively, with 11 bases between them. CDR3 sequence reads: CASTLTSSYEQYF. The CDR3, as DNA: TGTGCCAGCACCCTGACTAGTTCCTACGAGCAGTACTTC.

This clonotype was counted between two and nine times. The CDR3 DNA reads TGCAGTGCTAATGACAGGGTGGCTCTAAACATTCAGTACTTC. This translates into CSANDRVALNIQYF. This rearrangement joins TRBV20-1 to TRBJ2-4, with TRBD1 identical over 7 bases. The V gene's germline CDR1 is DFQATT and CDR2 SNEGSKA (reference sequence). The CDR3 runs to 14 residues. Trimming removed 4 bases from V and 6 bases from J; junction bases left unmatched: 9.

This clonotype was counted a few times. This chain joins TRBV15 and TRBJ1-3, with TRBD1 matching 8 bases. V shed 2 bases, J shed 6 bases, and the junction held 3 bases outside the gene matches. CDR1 is LNHNV and CDR2 is YYDKDF in the germline V gene (reference sequence). This CDR3 has 14 residues. CDR3 DNA sequence: TGTGCCACCAGCAGAACAGGGGGTTCAAACACCATATATTTT. As protein: CATSRTGGSNTIYF.

This clonotype was found a few times. The CDR3, as DNA: TGTGCCAGCAGCTTTTGGGGGCGTGACCAGCCCCAGCATTTT. This sequence encodes CASSFWGRDQPQHF. V gene TRBV7-2 combines with J gene TRBJ1-5, with D possibly being TRBD1 (6 bases). Germline lookup yields CDR1 SGHTA and CDR2 FQGNSA. The ends were cut back, 3 bases at V and 7 bases at J, with 13 bases in the middle. This CDR3 is built from 14 residues.

This chain links TRBV28 with TRBJ1-2, with a possible D match to TRBD1 (6 bases). With 5 bases removed from V and 4 bases from J, the gap between germline ends came to 11 bases. The CDR3 contains 13 residues. Looked up from germline, CDR1 is MDHEN and CDR2 is SYDVKM. DNA for the CDR3: TGTGCCAGCAGTATAGGACAGATCTATGGCTACACCTTC. It codes for CASSIGQIYGYTF.

This clonotype turned up a few times. V usage is TRBV11-2 and J usage is TRBJ2-5, with D perhaps matching TRBD2 (6 bases). This CDR3 is built from 15 residues. Trimming left V 0 bases short and J 7 bases short, with 15 bases between. From germline, CDR1 is SGHAT and CDR2 FQNNGV. The CDR3 DNA sequence: TGTGCCAGCAGCTTAGATGCAGGGAGGACGGGGACCCAGTACTTC. This codes for CASSLDAGRTGTQYF.

The chain joins TRBV7-2 to TRBJ2-1; tentatively, D is TRBD1 (6 bases). V shed 7 bases and J shed 7 bases, with 20 bases lying between them. CDR3 length equals 15 residues. CDR1 and CDR2 (germline): SGHTA, FQGNSA. CDR3 nucleotides: TGTGCCAGCAAAGGCCATCGGACAGAAAAGAATGAGCAGTTCTTC. It translates to CASKGHRTEKNEQFF. Combining the CDR3 with reference TRBV7-2 and TRBJ2-1 gives the whole variable domain GAGVSQSPSNKVTEKGKDVELRCDPISGHTALYWYRQSLGQGLEFLIYFQGNSAPDKSGLPSDRFSAERTGGSVSTLTIQRTQQEDSAVYLCASKGHRTEKNEQFFGPGTRLTVL.

The rearrangement links TRBV6-6 to TRBJ2-3; D unclear. Trimming shortened V by 2 bases and J by 6 bases, and 3 bases separated the two germline ends. CDR3 size: 11 residues. The germline gives CDR1 MNHNY, CDR2 SVGAGI (reference sequence). DNA for the CDR3: TGTGCCAGCAGTTACGGCGATACGCAGTATTTT. The encoded protein is CASSYGDTQYF.

This clonotype was recorded at least ten times. The chain's CDR3 is CASSFAGLARADTQYF. CDR3 nucleotide sequence: TGTGCCAGCAGTTTTGCGGGACTAGCGAGGGCAGATACGCAGTATTTT. The chain employs TRBV12-3 or TRBV12-4 and TRBJ2-3; 10 bases are shared with TRBD2. V lost 3 bases, J lost 4 bases, and 7 bases stayed unmatched. The CDR3 spans 16 residues.

Ten or more counts support this clonotype. This chain connects TRBV20-1 to TRBJ2-7, with TRBD1 matching 9 bases. The CDR3 extends over 16 amino acids. V was clipped by 5 bases and J by 4 bases; unmatched bases: 15. Germline-derived CDR1 and CDR2 are DFQATT and SNEGSKA (reference sequence). The CDR3 sequence is CSAEQPPGQGEYEQYF. The CDR3 DNA is TGCAGTGCTGAACAACCCCCGGGACAGGGAGAGTACGAGCAGTACTTC.

This clonotype showed up just a few times. The chain combines TRBV6-2 or TRBV6-3 with TRBJ1-1, with 7 bases that match TRBD1. Germline V gene lookup returns CDR1 MNHEY and CDR2 SVGEGT. J lost 0 bases, V lost 2 bases, and 6 bases had no gene match. CDR3 length equals 16 residues. The CDR3, as DNA: TGTGCCAGCAGTTACGCGGACAGGCCAATGAACACTGAAGCTTTCTTT. This encodes CASSYADRPMNTEAFF.

In this sample, this clonotype turned up many times. The chain couples TRBV29-1 to TRBJ2-3, with a tentative D call TRBD1 (7 bases). CDR3 length: 15 amino acids. The V gene lost 3 bases and the J gene lost 2 bases, with 15 bases spanning the gap. Germline CDR1 SQVTM, CDR2 ANQGSEA. The CDR3 spells CSVDRTGGHTDTQYF. For the CDR3, the DNA is TGCAGCGTTGACCGGACAGGAGGGCACACAGATACGCAGTATTTT.

The chain employs TRBV6-1 and TRBJ1-5, with D hard to call. V was clipped by 9 bases and J by 1 base, with 10 bases between them. Germline CDR1 MNHNS, CDR2 SASEGT. The CDR3 runs 13 residues. CDR3 in amino acids: CASQSDSNQPQHF. The CDR3 DNA reads TGTGCCAGTCAGAGCGACAGCAATCAGCCCCAGCATTTT.

This clonotype was picked up many times. This chain connects TRBV7-2 to TRBJ2-7, with 14 bases aligning to TRBD2. Looked up from germline, CDR1 is SGHTA and CDR2 is FQGNSA. J gave up 7 bases and V 4 bases, and 6 bases lay outside the gene matches. The CDR3 consists of 15 residues. The DNA of the CDR3 is TGTGCCAGCAGCTCGGGACTAGCGGGAGCGGGTGAGCAGTACTTC. Its protein product is CASSSGLAGAGEQYF.

In its sample, this clonotype was seen a few times. The rearrangement uses TRBV20-1 and TRBJ2-4, with D perhaps TRBD1 (5 bases). CDR1 and CDR2 from the germline V gene are DFQATT and SNEGSKA (reference sequence). The CDR3 runs to 12 residues. The V end lost 2 bases, the J end lost 5 bases, and 7 bases lay between the germline ends. The CDR3 region has the DNA TGCAGTGCTAGACGCAGGGAAAACATTCAGTACTTC. Its protein is CSARRRENIQYF.

This rearrangement joins TRBV28 to TRBJ1-1; the D is unclear. Trimming took off 7 bases at V and 2 bases at J, with 20 bases between the two ends. Germline lookup yields CDR1 MDHEN and CDR2 SYDVKM. The length of the CDR3 is 16 residues. CDR3 in amino acids: CASTTLEGEGNTEAFF. The CDR3, as DNA: TGTGCCAGCACCACCTTAGAGGGAGAAGGAAACACTGAAGCTTTCTTT.

This clonotype was seen many times. The chain links TRBV4-1 to TRBJ1-6; D uncertain. The V and J ends lost 0 bases and 0 bases respectively, with 9 bases between them. Germline V gene data show CDR1 as MGHRA and CDR2 as YSYEKL. CDR3 length: 17 residues. CDR3: CASSQDRARSYNSPLHF. For the CDR3, the DNA is TGCGCCAGCAGCCAAGATAGGGCCCGCTCCTATAATTCACCCCTCCACTTT.

There are many counts of this clonotype. J is TRBJ2-7 and V is TRBV15; no clear D gene. Germline V gene sequence: CDR1 LNHNV, CDR2 YYDKDF (reference sequence). The CDR3 is 13 amino acids. Trimming stripped 0 bases from V and 2 bases from J, with 5 bases between. The CDR3 bases are TGTGCCACCAGCAGAGATCTTGCCTACGAGCAGTACTTC. Translated, it gives CATSRDLAYEQYF.